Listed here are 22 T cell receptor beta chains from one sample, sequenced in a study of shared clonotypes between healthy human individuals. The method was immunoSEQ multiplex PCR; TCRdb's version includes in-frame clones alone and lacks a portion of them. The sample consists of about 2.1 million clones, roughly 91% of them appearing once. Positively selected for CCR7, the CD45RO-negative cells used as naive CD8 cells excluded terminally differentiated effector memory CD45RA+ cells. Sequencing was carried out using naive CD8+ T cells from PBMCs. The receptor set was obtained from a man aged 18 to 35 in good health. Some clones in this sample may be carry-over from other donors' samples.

The CDR3 region has the DNA TGTGCCAGCAGACCCGGGACAGGGTTAGGGGAGCTGTTTTTT. This sequence encodes CASRPGTGLGELFF. The chain employs TRBV2 and TRBJ2-2; 9 positions match TRBD1. The CDR3 is made up of 14 amino acids. V lost 6 bases to trimming and J lost 8 bases; unmatched junction nucleotides: 7. CDR1 SNHLY and CDR2 FYNNEI come from the germline V gene.

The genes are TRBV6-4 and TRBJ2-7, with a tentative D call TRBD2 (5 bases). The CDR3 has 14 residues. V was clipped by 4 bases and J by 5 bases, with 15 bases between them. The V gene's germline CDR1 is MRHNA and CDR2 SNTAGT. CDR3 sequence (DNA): TGTGCCAGCAGTGGAAGGTGGGAGTGGAACGAGCAGTACTTC. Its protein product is CASSGRWEWNEQYF.

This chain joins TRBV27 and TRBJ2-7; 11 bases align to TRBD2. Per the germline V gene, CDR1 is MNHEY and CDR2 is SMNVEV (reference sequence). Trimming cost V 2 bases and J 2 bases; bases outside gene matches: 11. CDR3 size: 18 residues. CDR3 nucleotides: TGTGCCAGCAGTTTAAGTGGGACTAGCGGATGGGGGGCCTACGAGCAGTACTTC. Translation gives CASSLSGTSGWGAYEQYF.

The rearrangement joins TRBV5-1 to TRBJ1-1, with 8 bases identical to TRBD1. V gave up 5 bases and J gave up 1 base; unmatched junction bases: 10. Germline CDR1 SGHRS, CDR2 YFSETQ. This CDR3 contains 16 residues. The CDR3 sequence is CASRKSIDRGNTEAFF. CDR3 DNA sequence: TGCGCCAGCAGAAAGTCGATTGACAGGGGGAACACTGAAGCTTTCTTT.

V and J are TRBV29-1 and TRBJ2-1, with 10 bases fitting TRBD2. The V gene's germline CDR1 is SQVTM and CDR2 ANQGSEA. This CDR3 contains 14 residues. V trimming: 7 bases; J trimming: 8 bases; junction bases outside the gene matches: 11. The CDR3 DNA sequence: TGCAGCGCCCGTCCCGGAGCGGGAGGGGATGAGCAGTTCTTC. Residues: CSARPGAGGDEQFF.

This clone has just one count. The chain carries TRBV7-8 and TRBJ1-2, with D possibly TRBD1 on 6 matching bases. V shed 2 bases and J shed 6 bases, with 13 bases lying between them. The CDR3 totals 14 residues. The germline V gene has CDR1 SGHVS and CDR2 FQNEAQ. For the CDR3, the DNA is TGTGCCAGCAGCTTACTTAGAGGGGGACATGGCTACACCTTC. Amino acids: CASSLLRGGHGYTF.

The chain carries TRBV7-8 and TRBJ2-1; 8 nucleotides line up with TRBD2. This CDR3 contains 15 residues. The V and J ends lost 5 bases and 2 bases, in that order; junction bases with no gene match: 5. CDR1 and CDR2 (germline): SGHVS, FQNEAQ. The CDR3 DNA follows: TGTGCCAGCAGCGTCGCTAGCGGGCCCTACAATGAGCAGTTCTTC. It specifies CASSVASGPYNEQFF.

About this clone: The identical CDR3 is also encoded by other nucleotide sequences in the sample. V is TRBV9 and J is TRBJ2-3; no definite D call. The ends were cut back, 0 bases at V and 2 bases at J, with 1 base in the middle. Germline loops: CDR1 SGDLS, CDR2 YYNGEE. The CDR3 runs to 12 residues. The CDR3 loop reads CASSVVTDTQYF. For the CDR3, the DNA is TGTGCCAGCAGCGTAGTCACAGATACGCAGTATTTT.

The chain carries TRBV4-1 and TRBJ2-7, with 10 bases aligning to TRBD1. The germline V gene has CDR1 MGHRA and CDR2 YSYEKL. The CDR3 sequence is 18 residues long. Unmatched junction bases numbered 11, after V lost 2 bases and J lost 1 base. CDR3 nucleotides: TGCGCCAGCAGCCAAACTCCGGGACAGGGGACAAGATCCTACGAGCAGTACTTC. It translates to CASSQTPGQGTRSYEQYF.

The CDR3 sequence: CASSQEGSQPGNTIYF. CDR3 DNA: TGCGCCAGCAGCCAAGAGGGGTCGCAGCCTGGAAACACCATATATTTT. The chain couples TRBV4-1 to TRBJ1-3; D call uncertain. Trimming took off 0 bases at V and 2 bases at J, with 11 bases between the two ends. The CDR3 is made up of 16 amino acids. CDR1 and CDR2 from the germline V gene are MGHRA and YSYEKL.

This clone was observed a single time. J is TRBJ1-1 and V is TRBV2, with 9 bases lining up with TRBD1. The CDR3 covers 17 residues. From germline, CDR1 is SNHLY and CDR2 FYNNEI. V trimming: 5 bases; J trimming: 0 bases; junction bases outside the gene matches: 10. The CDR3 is CASSLGQGGRLNTEAFF. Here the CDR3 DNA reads TGTGCCAGCAGTCTGGGACAGGGCGGACGGTTGAACACTGAAGCTTTCTTT. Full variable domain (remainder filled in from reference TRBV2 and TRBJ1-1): EPEVTQTPSHQVTQMGQEVILRCVPISNHLYFYWYRQILGQKVEFLVSFYNNEISEKSEIFDDQFSVERPDGSNFTLKIRSTKLEDSAMYFCASSLGQGGRLNTEAFFGQGTRLTVV.

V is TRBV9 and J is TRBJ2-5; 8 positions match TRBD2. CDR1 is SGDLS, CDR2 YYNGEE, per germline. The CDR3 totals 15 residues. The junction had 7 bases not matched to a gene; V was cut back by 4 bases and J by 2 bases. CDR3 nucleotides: TGTGCCAGCAGCTATATCGGGAGGGGTCAAGAGACCCAGTACTTC. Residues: CASSYIGRGQETQYF.

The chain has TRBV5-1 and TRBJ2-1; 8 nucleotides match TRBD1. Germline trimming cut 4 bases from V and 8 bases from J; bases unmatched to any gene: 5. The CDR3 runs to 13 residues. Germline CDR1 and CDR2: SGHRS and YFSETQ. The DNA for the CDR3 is TGCGCCAGCAGCGCCGACAGGGGCGATGAGCAGTTCTTC. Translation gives CASSADRGDEQFF.

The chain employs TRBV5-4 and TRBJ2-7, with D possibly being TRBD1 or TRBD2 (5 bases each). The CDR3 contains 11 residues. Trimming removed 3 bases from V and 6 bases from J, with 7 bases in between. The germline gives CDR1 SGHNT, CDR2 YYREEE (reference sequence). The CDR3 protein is CASSWGSEQYF. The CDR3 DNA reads TGTGCCAGCAGCTGGGGGAGCGAGCAGTACTTC.

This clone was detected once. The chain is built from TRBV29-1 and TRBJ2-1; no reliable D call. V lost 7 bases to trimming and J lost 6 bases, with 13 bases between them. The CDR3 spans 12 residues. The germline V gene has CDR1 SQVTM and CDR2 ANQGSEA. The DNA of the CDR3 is TGCAGCGCAAAGACTGGGGTCAATGAGCAGTTCTTC. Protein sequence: CSAKTGVNEQFF.

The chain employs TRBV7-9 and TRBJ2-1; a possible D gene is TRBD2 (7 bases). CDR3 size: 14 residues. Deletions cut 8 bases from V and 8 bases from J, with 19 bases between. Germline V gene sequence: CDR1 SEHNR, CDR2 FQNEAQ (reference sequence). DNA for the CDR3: TGTGCCAGCTCGCCGGGGGGCAGGGACGATGAGCAGTTCTTC. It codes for CASSPGGRDDEQFF.

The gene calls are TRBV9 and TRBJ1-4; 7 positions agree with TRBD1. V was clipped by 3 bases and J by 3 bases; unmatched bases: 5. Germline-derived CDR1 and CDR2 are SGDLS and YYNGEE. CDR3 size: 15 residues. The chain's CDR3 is CASSDHGTANEKLFF. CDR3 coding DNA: TGTGCCAGCAGCGATCACGGGACAGCTAATGAAAAACTGTTTTTT.

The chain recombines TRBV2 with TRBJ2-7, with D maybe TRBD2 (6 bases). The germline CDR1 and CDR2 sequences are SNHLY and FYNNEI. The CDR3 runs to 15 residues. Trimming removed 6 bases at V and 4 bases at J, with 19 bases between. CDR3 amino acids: CASRDTGGRGYEQYF. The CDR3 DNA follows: TGTGCCAGCAGAGACACAGGAGGGCGTGGATACGAGCAGTACTTC.

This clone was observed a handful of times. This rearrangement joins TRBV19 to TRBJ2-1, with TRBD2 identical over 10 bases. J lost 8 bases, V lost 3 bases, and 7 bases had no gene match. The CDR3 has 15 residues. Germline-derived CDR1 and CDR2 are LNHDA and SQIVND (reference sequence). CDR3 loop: CASSMPASGSDEQFF. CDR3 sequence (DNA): TGTGCCAGTAGTATGCCGGCTAGCGGGAGCGATGAGCAGTTCTTC.

The CDR3 DNA reads TGTGCCAGCAGTGAAATGGCTAGCGGGAGCGATGAGCAGTTCTTC. This gives the protein CASSEMASGSDEQFF. The chain couples TRBV28 to TRBJ2-1; 10 bases are shared with TRBD2. This CDR3 region has 15 residues. V gave up 5 bases and J gave up 8 bases; unmatched junction bases: 9. Germline loops: CDR1 MDHEN, CDR2 SYDVKM.

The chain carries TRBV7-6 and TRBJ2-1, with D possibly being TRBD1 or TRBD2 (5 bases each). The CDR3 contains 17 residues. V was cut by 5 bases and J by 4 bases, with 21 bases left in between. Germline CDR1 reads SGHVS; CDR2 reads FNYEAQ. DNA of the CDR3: TGTGCCAGCAGCCCTCCCCTCGGGACGGATGATTACAATGAGCAGTTCTTC. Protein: CASSPPLGTDDYNEQFF.

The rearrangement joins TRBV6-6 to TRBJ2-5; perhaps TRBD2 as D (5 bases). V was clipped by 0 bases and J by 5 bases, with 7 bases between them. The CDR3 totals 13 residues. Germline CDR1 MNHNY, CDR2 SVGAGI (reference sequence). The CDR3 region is CASSYSRGETQYF. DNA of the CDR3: TGTGCCAGCAGTTACTCGAGAGGGGAGACCCAGTACTTC.